The entry below describes one TCR beta chain. The data stem from a study of blood T cell repertoires in COVID-19. Study-wide context: Acute and convalescent COVID-19 samples came from the United States, Italy and Spain. Sources were T cells, B-cell-depleted T cells, or PBMCs; the material itself was cDNA or gDNA.

Authors' data handling: Amplified reference gene primers provided the basis for estimating nucleated cell counts. Sequenced by immunoSEQ multiplex PCR; TCRdb stores in-frame clones only, minus some. Clone size and the V and J calls come from that table; the DNA yielded D and trimming. The sample contains tens of thousands of clones, roughly 84% of which appear only once. V lost 2 bases, J lost 2 bases, and 10 bases stayed unmatched. Per germline, CDR1 MNHEY and CDR2 SVGEGT. The CDR3 runs 17 residues. The V call is TRBV6-2 or TRBV6-3, the J call TRBJ2-3, with 7 bases lining up with TRBD2. This TCR derives from a human donor in a cohort sampled during active COVID-19. The material sequenced was peripheral blood. The CDR3 region is CASSYDWERGFTDTQYF. The CDR3 nucleotides read TGTGCCAGCAGTTACGACTGGGAGCGGGGATTCACAGATACGCAGTATTTT.